This T cell receptor (beta chain) was retrieved from a study of blood T cell repertoires in COVID-19. Generated by immunoSEQ multiplex PCR, the TCRdb table keeps only in-frame clones and is missing some. The sample yields around 400,000 clones, more than 75% seen once. The sample taken for sequencing was peripheral blood. The TCR comes from a woman aged 60-70 years with COVID-19, enrolled during active disease.

The DNA for the CDR3 is TGCGCCAGCAGCCAAGAAATGCGCACAGGTAGCAATCAGCCCCAGCATTTT. Residues: CASSQEMRTGSNQPQHF. The chain joins TRBV4-1 to TRBJ1-5, with D possibly being TRBD1 (5 bases). The CDR3 is 17 amino acids. The V end lost 0 bases, the J end lost 0 bases, and 12 bases lay between the germline ends. The germline gives CDR1 MGHRA, CDR2 YSYEKL.